These T cell receptor beta chains were read from a single sample in a study of technical replicates of blood from a handful of donors. Clones were read by immunoSEQ multiplex PCR, and TCRdb kept only the in-frame ones, dropping some. This table has 85,000 to 100,000 clones, approximately 96% appearing once. The sequencing input was T cells isolated from PBMCs. The receptors were sampled from a human donor in good health. Both conserved end residues are part of each CDR3. The D gene is left open where the match is weak. Where a row states a size, it is once, few, many or the class of an expanded clone; other rows omit it.

clone_size j_call v_call d_call cdr3_nt cdr3_aa
- TRBJ2-1 TRBV27 TRBD2 TGTGCCAGCAGTTTATCCCCGCCTAGCGGGAGAGGGCAGTTCTTC CASSLSPPSGRGQFF
- TRBJ2-3 TRBV7-2 - TGTGCCAGCAGCGCGAAGACGGGTACGCAGTATTTT CASSAKTGTQYF
- TRBJ2-1 TRBV10-3 TRBD2 TGTGCCATCAAAACAGTAGCGGGAGCCTCCAATGAGCAGTTCTTC CAIKTVAGASNEQFF
few TRBJ1-1 TRBV7-2 - TGTGCCAGCAGCTGGGGACACCAGAACACTGAAGCTTTCTTT CASSWGHQNTEAFF
- TRBJ2-7 TRBV2 - TGTGCCAGCAGTGAAGTAGCCTACGAGCAGTACTTC CASSEVAYEQYF
- TRBJ2-5 TRBV5-6 - TGTGCCAGCAGCGTGCCCGGCGGGGAAGAGACCCAGTACTTC CASSVPGGEETQYF
- TRBJ1-1 TRBV5-1 - TGCGCCAGCAGCTTTGGATCAGGGGTAACTGAAGCTTTCTTT CASSFGSGVTEAFF
- TRBJ2-5 TRBV19 - TGTGCCAGTAGTATTTACTCGGGGGAGACCCAGTACTTC CASSIYSGETQYF
- TRBJ1-1 TRBV10-2 - TGCGCCATAACCCCCGGGGGGAAGAACACTGAAGCTTTCTTT CAITPGGKNTEAFF
- TRBJ2-3 TRBV10-3 - TGTGCCATCAGTGACTTGGACGGGGAGGCAGATACGCAGTATTTT CAISDLDGEADTQYF
- TRBJ2-5 TRBV4-1 TRBD1 TGCGCCAGCAGCCAAGATTCGGGATCCGGACAGGGTCGAGGGACCCAGTACTTC CASSQDSGSGQGRGTQYF
- TRBJ1-5 TRBV5-1 TRBD1 TGCGCCAGCAGCATTGGGGACAGGGATCAGCCCCAGCATTTT CASSIGDRDQPQHF
once TRBJ2-7 TRBV4-1 - TGCGCCAGCAGCCAAGATTCAGGGACACCCGAGCAGTACTTC CASSQDSGTPEQYF
- TRBJ1-2 TRBV2 TRBD1 TGTGCCAGCAGTGGCTGGGGACAGGGCTATGGCTACACCTTC CASSGWGQGYGYTF
- TRBJ2-7 TRBV15 - TGTGCCACCAGCAGAGTCGCGGATGCCAGAGCTCCGCACGAGCAGTACTTC CATSRVADARAPHEQYF
- TRBJ2-7 TRBV10-3 TRBD1 TGTGCCACCGGGACAGGGGAGGGCGGCGAGCAGTACTTC CATGTGEGGEQYF
once TRBJ2-7 TRBV27 TRBD1 TGTGCCAGCAGTCCGTGGACAGGGGGCTACGAGCAGTACTTC CASSPWTGGYEQYF
- TRBJ2-4 TRBV5-1 - TGCGCCAGCAGCTTAGCAGGGGCCGGAAACATTCAGTACTTC CASSLAGAGNIQYF
- TRBJ2-7 TRBV28 - TGTGCCAGCAGTTTATTGAGATATCCGTACGAGCAGTACTTC CASSLLRYPYEQYF
- TRBJ2-1 TRBV14 - TGTGCCAGCAGCCAAACGGGTGGCTTGGCGATCTCCTACAATGAGCAGTTCTTC CASSQTGGLAISYNEQFF
- TRBJ2-3 TRBV7-9 TRBD1 TGTGCCAGCAGCTCACGTCAGGGGGTGGCTACGCAGTATTTT CASSSRQGVATQYF
- TRBJ2-3 TRBV6-1 TRBD2 TGTGCCAGCAGTCGACTAGCGGGGACAGATACGCAGTATTTT CASSRLAGTDTQYF
- TRBJ1-6 TRBV30 - TGTGCCTGTACACCGGGGGATGGAAGCTCACCCCTCCACTTT CACTPGDGSSPLHF
- TRBJ1-3 TRBV5-6 - TGTGCCAGCAGCGCGGTAGTTTTAGGAAACACCATATATTTT CASSAVVLGNTIYF
- TRBJ1-5 TRBV5-1 - TGCGCCAGCAGCTTGGCCACAGGGTCCAATCAGCCCCAGCATTTT CASSLATGSNQPQHF
- TRBJ1-1 TRBV11-2 - TGTGCCAGCAGCATTAGTCAGGGTTGGCTACCTTTCTTT CASSISQGWLPFF
once TRBJ2-3 TRBV28 TRBD2 TGTGCCAGCAGTTTGTTTCGGGCTAGCGGGAGTATTTTGACAGATACGCAGTATTTT CASSLFRASGSILTDTQYF
- TRBJ2-3 TRBV11-2 TRBD2 TGTGCCAGCAGCTTAATCGGGGGGGGCACAGATACGCAGTATTTT CASSLIGGGTDTQYF
- TRBJ1-4 TRBV4-2 - TGTGCCAGCAGCCAAGTAAGCAGGAACGGGGAACTGTTTTTT CASSQVSRNGELFF
once TRBJ2-5 TRBV29-1 - TGCAGCGGAAGTACAGGGCCGGAGACCCAGTACTTC CSGSTGPETQYF
- TRBJ2-7 TRBV11-2 TRBD2 TGTGCCAGCAGCTTAGCACTAGCGGGTTCCTACGAGCAGTACTTC CASSLALAGSYEQYF
- TRBJ2-1 TRBV2 - TGTGCCAGCATGGCCAGCGCCAATGAGCAGTTCTTC CASMASANEQFF
- TRBJ1-5 TRBV2 - TGTGCCAGCAGTCTCAGGGCCCCCGCCCGCAATCAGCCCCAGCATTTT CASSLRAPARNQPQHF
- TRBJ1-2 TRBV28 - TGTGCCAGCAGTTTGATCCAGTCAGATGGCTACACCTTC CASSLIQSDGYTF
- TRBJ2-3 TRBV29-1 TRBD2 TGCAGCGTTGAAGACGTACCGGGACTAGCGAAAGATCACACAGATACGCAGTATTTT CSVEDVPGLAKDHTDTQYF
- TRBJ2-1 TRBV28 - TGTGCCAGCAGGGCCGGGAGAGCCTACAATGAGCAGTTCTTC CASRAGRAYNEQFF
- TRBJ2-1 TRBV5-1 TRBD2 TGCGCCAGCCACGGGGGAAATAGCGGGAGGGTTCGCTCCTACAATGAGCAGTTCTTC CASHGGNSGRVRSYNEQFF
- TRBJ2-5 TRBV11-3 - TGTGCAACCAGCTTTGGGCCCCGGGGTAAGGCCCAGTACTTC CATSFGPRGKAQYF
- TRBJ2-1 TRBV11-3 - TGTGCCAGCGGACTTATCGGGGACAATGAGCAGTTCTTC CASGLIGDNEQFF
- TRBJ2-5 TRBV28 - TGTGCCAGCAGCCCTTTCGCGGGCCCCAGGGGAGAGACCCAGTACTTC CASSPFAGPRGETQYF
- TRBJ2-1 TRBV5-1 TRBD1 TGCGCCAGCAGCTTGGAGGGGGCGGGCAATGAGCAGTTCTTC CASSLEGAGNEQFF
- TRBJ1-2 TRBV11-3 - TGTGCCAGCAGCCAAAGCGGTAGTGATGGCTACACCTTC CASSQSGSDGYTF
once TRBJ2-7 TRBV2 - TGTGCCAGCAGCCTAGGTCGGCAGACCTACGAGCAGTACTTC CASSLGRQTYEQYF
- TRBJ2-2 TRBV7-8 TRBD1 TGTGCCAGCAGCTTAGGGGCCCCGGGACAGGGGGCCGGGGAGCTGTTTTTT CASSLGAPGQGAGELFF
- TRBJ1-5 TRBV15 - TGTGCCACCAGCCGAGAGAGAAATCAGCCCCAGCATTTT CATSRERNQPQHF
- TRBJ1-5 TRBV19 - TGTGCCAGTACCTCTGAGCGGGGGGGCTGGCAGCCCCAGCATTTT CASTSERGGWQPQHF
- TRBJ2-7 TRBV10-1 TRBD1 TGCGCCAGCAGTGAGTCGAGGGGCAGGGGGCTAGAACTAACTAGCTACGAGCAGTACTTC CASSESRGRGLELTSYEQYF
- TRBJ1-1 TRBV5-8 - TGTGCCAGCAGCAAAGGGGGGAACACTGAAGCTTTCTTT CASSKGGNTEAFF
- TRBJ1-6 TRBV2 - TGTGCCAGCAGCGCGCTCTCCCTTTATAATTCACCCCTCCACTTT CASSALSLYNSPLHF
- TRBJ2-3 TRBV6-4 - TGTGCCAGCAGTGACCGGGGACACCCAACAGATACGCAGTATTTT CASSDRGHPTDTQYF
- TRBJ2-1 TRBV6-1 TRBD2 TGTGCCAGTCAGACTAGCGGTTACTCCTACAATGAGCAGTTCTTC CASQTSGYSYNEQFF
- TRBJ1-3 TRBV18 - TGTGCCAGCTCACCAGGACAGTCGAGCTCTGGAAACACCATATATTTT CASSPGQSSSGNTIYF